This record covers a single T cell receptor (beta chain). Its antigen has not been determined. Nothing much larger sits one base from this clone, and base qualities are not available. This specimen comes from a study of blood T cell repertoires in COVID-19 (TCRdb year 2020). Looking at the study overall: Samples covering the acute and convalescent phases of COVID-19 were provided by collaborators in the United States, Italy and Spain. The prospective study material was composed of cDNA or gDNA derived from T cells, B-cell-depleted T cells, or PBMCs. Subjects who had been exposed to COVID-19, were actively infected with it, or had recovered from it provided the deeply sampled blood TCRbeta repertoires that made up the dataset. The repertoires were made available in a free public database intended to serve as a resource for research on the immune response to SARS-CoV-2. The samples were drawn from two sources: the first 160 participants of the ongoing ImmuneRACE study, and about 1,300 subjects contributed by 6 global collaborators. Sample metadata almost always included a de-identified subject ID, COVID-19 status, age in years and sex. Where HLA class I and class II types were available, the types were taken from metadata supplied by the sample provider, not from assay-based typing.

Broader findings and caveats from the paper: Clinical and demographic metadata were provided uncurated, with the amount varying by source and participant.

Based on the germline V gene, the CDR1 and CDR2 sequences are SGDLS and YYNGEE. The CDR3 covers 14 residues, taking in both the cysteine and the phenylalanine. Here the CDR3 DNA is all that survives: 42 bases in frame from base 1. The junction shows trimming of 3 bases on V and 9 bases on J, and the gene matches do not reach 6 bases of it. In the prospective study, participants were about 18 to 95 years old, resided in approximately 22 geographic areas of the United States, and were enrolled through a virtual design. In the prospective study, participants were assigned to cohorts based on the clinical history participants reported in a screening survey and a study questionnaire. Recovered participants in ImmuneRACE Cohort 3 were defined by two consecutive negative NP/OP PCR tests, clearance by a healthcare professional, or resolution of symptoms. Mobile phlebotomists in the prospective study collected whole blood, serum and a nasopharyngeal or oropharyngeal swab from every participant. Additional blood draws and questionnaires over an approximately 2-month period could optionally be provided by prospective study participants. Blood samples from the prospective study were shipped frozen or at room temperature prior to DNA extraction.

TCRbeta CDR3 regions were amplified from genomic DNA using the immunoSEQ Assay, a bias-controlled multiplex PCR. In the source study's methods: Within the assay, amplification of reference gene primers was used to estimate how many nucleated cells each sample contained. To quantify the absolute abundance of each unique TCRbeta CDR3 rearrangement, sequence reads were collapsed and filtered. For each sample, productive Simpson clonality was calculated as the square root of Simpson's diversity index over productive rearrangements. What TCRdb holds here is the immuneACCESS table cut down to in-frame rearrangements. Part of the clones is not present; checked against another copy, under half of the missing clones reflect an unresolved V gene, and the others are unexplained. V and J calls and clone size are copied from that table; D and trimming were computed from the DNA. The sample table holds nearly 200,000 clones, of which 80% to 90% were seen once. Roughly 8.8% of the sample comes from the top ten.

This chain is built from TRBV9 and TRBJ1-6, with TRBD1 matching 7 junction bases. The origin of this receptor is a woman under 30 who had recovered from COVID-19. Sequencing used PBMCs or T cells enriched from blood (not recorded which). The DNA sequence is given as TGTGCCAGCAGCGCATGGACAGGACCTTCACCCCTCCACTTT. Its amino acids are CASSAWTGPSPLHF.